One and the same sample provided the 20 T cell receptor beta chains below, sequenced in a study of blood T cell repertoires in COVID-19. TCRdb's table, derived via immunoSEQ multiplex PCR, lists solely in-frame clones and lacks some. Counted here are approximately 130,000 clones, 80% to 85% occurring once; the ten biggest clones make up 8.4%. What was sequenced was peripheral blood. These receptors originate from a woman aged 55 to 70 with active or convalescent COVID-19.

The rearrangement uses TRBV19 and TRBJ1-6, with 9 bases lining up with TRBD1. The CDR3 covers 15 residues. V was clipped by 6 bases and J by 5 bases; unmatched bases: 5. Germline lookup yields CDR1 LNHDA and CDR2 SQIVND (reference sequence). The CDR3 loop is CASSPTGGDNSPLHF. Written as DNA, the CDR3 is TGTGCCAGTAGCCCGACAGGGGGGGATAATTCACCCCTCCACTTT.

This chain joins TRBV28 and TRBJ1-4, with a weak D call TRBD1 (6 bases). CDR1 and CDR2 from the germline V gene are MDHEN and SYDVKM. The CDR3 covers 14 residues. Deletions cut 8 bases from V and 4 bases from J, with 14 bases between. The CDR3 loop is CASGLQGFNEKLFF. The CDR3 region has the DNA TGTGCCAGCGGATTACAGGGTTTTAATGAAAAACTGTTTTTT.

This clone was seen a few times. The chain carries TRBV7-2 and TRBJ2-3; 11 bases agree with TRBD2. This CDR3 is built from 14 residues. V dropped 5 bases and J dropped 5; count of bases not matched to a gene: 3. Germline V gene lookup returns CDR1 SGHTA and CDR2 FQGNSA. CDR3 nucleotide sequence: TGTGCCAGCAGCCCCGGACTAGCGGGAGATACGCAGTATTTT. Amino acids: CASSPGLAGDTQYF.

The rearrangement joins TRBV5-1 to TRBJ1-4; D is uncertain. Germline V lookup: CDR1 SGHRS, CDR2 YFSETQ. Trimming left V 3 bases short and J 7 bases short, with 19 bases between. The CDR3 is made up of 16 amino acids. CDR3 residues: CASSSRVCVGSEKLFF. The DNA of the CDR3 is TGCGCCAGCAGCTCAAGGGTATGTGTCGGGAGTGAAAAACTGTTTTTT.

The rearrangement joins TRBV28 to TRBJ1-1; no clear D gene. V was shortened by 0 bases and J by 2 bases, with 7 bases between the two germline ends. CDR1 MDHEN and CDR2 SYDVKM come from the germline V gene. This CDR3 has 14 residues. The CDR3 sequence is CASSLWAVNTEAFF. CDR3 bases: TGTGCCAGCAGTTTATGGGCAGTTAACACTGAAGCTTTCTTT.

The genes are TRBV2 and TRBJ2-5; 14 bases are a match to TRBD2. The CDR3 runs to 18 residues. Germline CDR1 reads SNHLY; CDR2 reads FYNNEI. V shed 4 bases and J 3 bases; nucleotides not matched to a gene: 10. CDR3 region: CASSAYPGTSGGKETQYF. The CDR3 DNA follows: TGTGCCAGCAGTGCCTACCCCGGGACTAGCGGGGGTAAAGAGACCCAGTACTTC.

The V gene is TRBV18, the J gene TRBJ1-6, with 7 bases matching TRBD1. The ends lost 4 bases at V and 6 bases at J; junction bases unmatched: 3. From germline, CDR1 is KGHSH and CDR2 LQKENI. This CDR3 has 14 amino acids. The CDR3 reads CASSQTGPNSPLHF. The CDR3 nucleotides read TGTGCCAGCTCACAGACAGGGCCTAATTCACCCCTCCACTTT.

This clone was seen only once. The V and J genes are TRBV30 and TRBJ2-3, with a weak D call TRBD2 (5 bases). The CDR3 loop spans 16 amino acids. The germline gives CDR1 GTSNPN, CDR2 SVGIG (reference sequence). The ends were cut back, 2 bases at V and 0 bases at J, with 15 bases in the middle. The CDR3 is CAWSRGSDISTDTQYF. CDR3 coding DNA: TGTGCCTGGAGTAGAGGGTCAGATATAAGCACAGATACGCAGTATTTT. The variable domain in full, with the rest retrieved from reference TRBV30 and TRBJ2-3, is SQTIHQWPATLVQPVGSPLSLECTVEGTSNPNLYWYRQAAGRGLQLLFYSVGIGQISSEVPQNLSASRPQDRQFILSSKKLLLSDSGFYLCAWSRGSDISTDTQYFGPGTRLTVL.

The chain is built from TRBV28 and TRBJ1-5; TRBD1 matches at 7 bases. This CDR3 is built from 15 residues. Losses at the gene ends were 6 bases for V and 6 bases for J; bases not matched to a gene: 11. Germline V gene sequence: CDR1 MDHEN, CDR2 SYDVKM. The CDR3 nucleotides read TGTGCCAGCAGACCTCTTGACAGGGAGCTTCAGCCCCAGCATTTT. Protein product: CASRPLDRELQPQHF.

V usage is TRBV10-2 and J usage is TRBJ2-3, with D maybe TRBD1 (5 bases). Looked up from germline, CDR1 is WSHSY and CDR2 is SAAADI. The V end lost 4 bases, the J end lost 2 bases, and 10 bases lay between the germline ends. The CDR3 sequence is 14 residues long. CDR3 region: CASSVDRNTDTQYF. The CDR3 nucleotides read TGCGCCAGCAGTGTAGACAGAAACACAGATACGCAGTATTTT.

This chain connects TRBV19 to TRBJ2-1; TRBD2 matches 10 bases. The V segment lost 7 bases and the J segment 0 bases; nucleotides outside the gene matches: 3. Germline loops: CDR1 LNHDA, CDR2 SQIVND (reference sequence). CDR3 length equals 15 residues. CDR3 nucleotides: TGTGCCAGTACCCCTAGCGGGAGCTCCTACAATGAGCAGTTCTTC. It specifies CASTPSGSSYNEQFF.

The gene calls are TRBV4-3 and TRBJ1-2, with 9 positions matching TRBD1. CDR1 is LGHNA, CDR2 YSLEER, per germline. The CDR3 is made up of 15 amino acids. After removal of 0 bases from V and 8 bases from J, the junction contained 7 bases not matched to a gene. The chain's CDR3 is CASSQETGGHLGYTF. The CDR3 coding sequence is TGCGCCAGCAGCCAAGAAACAGGGGGCCACCTGGGCTACACCTTC.

V gene TRBV27 combines with J gene TRBJ2-7; 10 positions match TRBD2. The CDR3 totals 15 residues. V lost 5 bases, J lost 5 bases, and 9 bases stayed unmatched. Germline loops: CDR1 MNHEY, CDR2 SMNVEV (reference sequence). Here the CDR3 reads CASSDPGLAIHEQYF. The CDR3 coding sequence is TGTGCCAGCAGTGACCCGGGACTAGCGATACACGAGCAGTACTTC.

The gene calls are TRBV11-1 and TRBJ2-7; D gene uncertain. Germline loops: CDR1 SGHAT, CDR2 FQDESV (reference sequence). The CDR3 sequence is 11 residues long. V dropped 4 bases and J dropped 4 bases, with 5 bases sitting between them. Here the CDR3 DNA reads TGTGCCAGCAGCTCCCTATACGAGCAGTACTTC. This encodes CASSSLYEQYF.

The chain has TRBV5-8 and TRBJ1-5, with 8 bases identical to TRBD1. This CDR3 has 15 amino acids. Germline lookup yields CDR1 SGHTS and CDR2 YDEGEE. V dropped 6 bases and J dropped 1; count of bases not matched to a gene: 6. The CDR3 protein is CASIITGGSNQPQHF. The CDR3 DNA sequence: TGTGCCAGCATCATTACAGGGGGAAGCAATCAGCCCCAGCATTTT.

This clone has only one observation. The rearrangement uses TRBV5-1 and TRBJ1-1; 8 nucleotides agree with TRBD1. This CDR3 has 15 residues. The V and J ends lost 4 bases and 5 bases, in that order; junction bases with no gene match: 10. Germline V lookup: CDR1 SGHRS, CDR2 YFSETQ. CDR3 amino acids: CASSLNTGGGTEAFF. In DNA, the CDR3 is TGCGCCAGCAGCCTAAATACAGGGGGAGGAACTGAAGCTTTCTTT.

This chain uses TRBV7-2 with TRBJ1-6; 8 nucleotides agree with TRBD1. The CDR3 is 16 amino acids. V dropped 5 bases and J dropped 2; count of bases not matched to a gene: 5. Germline V gene sequence: CDR1 SGHTA, CDR2 FQGNSA. The CDR3 DNA reads as TGTGCCAGCAGCCAACAGGGGGATGCCTATAATTCACCCCTCCACTTT. Amino acid sequence: CASSQQGDAYNSPLHF.

The gene calls are TRBV4-1 and TRBJ2-1, with 13 bases that match TRBD2. Trimming at V came to 3 bases and at J to 0 bases, leaving 5 bases not matched to a gene. The length of the CDR3 is 18 residues. Germline-derived CDR1 and CDR2 are MGHRA and YSYEKL. Here the CDR3 reads CASSHGLAGVSSYNEQFF. CDR3 nucleotide sequence: TGCGCCAGCAGCCACGGACTAGCGGGGGTTAGCTCCTACAATGAGCAGTTCTTC.

A few counts support this clone. The J gene is TRBJ1-6, the V gene TRBV30; D is perhaps TRBD1 (5 bases). The germline CDR1 and CDR2 sequences are GTSNPN and SVGIG (reference sequence). The V end was cut by 0 bases, the J end by 3 bases, with 12 bases between. The CDR3 is 16 residues long. DNA of the CDR3: TGTGCCTGGAGTGTACATTTACAGGACTATAATTCACCCCTCCACTTT. Translated, it gives CAWSVHLQDYNSPLHF.

This chain connects TRBV2 to TRBJ2-1, with TRBD1 identical over 7 bases. Trimming cost V 8 bases and J 0 bases; bases outside gene matches: 10. In germline, CDR1 is SNHLY, CDR2 FYNNEI. The CDR3 is 16 amino acids. As DNA, the CDR3 is TGTGCCAGCCAGAACCGACAGGGTAGCTCCTACAATGAGCAGTTCTTC. This gives the protein CASQNRQGSSYNEQFF.